This T cell receptor (beta chain) was identified in a study of blood T cell repertoires in COVID-19. Across the study: Acute and convalescent COVID-19 specimens originated in the United States, Italy and Spain.

CDR3 length: 20 amino acids. Germline assignment: CDR1 LNHDA and CDR2 SQIVND (reference sequence). Trimming cost V 5 bases and J 5 bases; bases outside gene matches: 17. One Seattle source followed patients from active infection through their disease course. This table comes from immunoSEQ multiplex PCR, and its TCRdb copy is limited to in-frame clones, with some not included. The sample carries some 320,000 clones, roughly nine tenths recorded once. The receptor's source is a woman in her thirties with COVID-19, enrolled during active disease. The J gene is TRBJ2-5, the V gene TRBV19, with 16 bases aligning to TRBD2. Sample: peripheral blood. CDR3 nucleotide sequence: TGTGCCAGTAGTGTGGAACCGGGACTAGCGGGGGGGCAGGATGAGGAGACCCAGTACTTC. This gives the protein CASSVEPGLAGGQDEETQYF.